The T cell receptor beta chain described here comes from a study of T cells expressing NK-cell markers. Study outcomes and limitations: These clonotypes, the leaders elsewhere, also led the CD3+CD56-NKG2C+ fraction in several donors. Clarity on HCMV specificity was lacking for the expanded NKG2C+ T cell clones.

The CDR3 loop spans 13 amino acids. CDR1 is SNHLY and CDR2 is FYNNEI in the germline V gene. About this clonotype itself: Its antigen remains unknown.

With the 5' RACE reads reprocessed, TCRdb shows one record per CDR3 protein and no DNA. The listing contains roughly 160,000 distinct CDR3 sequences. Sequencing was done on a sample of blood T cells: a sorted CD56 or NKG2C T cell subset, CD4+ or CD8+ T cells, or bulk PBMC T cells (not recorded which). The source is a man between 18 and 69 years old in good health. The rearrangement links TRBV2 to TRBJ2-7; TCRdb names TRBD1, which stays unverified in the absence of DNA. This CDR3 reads CACGAGVHSEQYF. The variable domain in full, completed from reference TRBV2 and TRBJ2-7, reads EPEVTQTPSHQVTQMGQEVILRCVPISNHLYFYWYRQILGQKVEFLVSFYNNEISEKSEIFDDQFSVERPDGSNFTLKIRSTKLEDSAMYFCACGAGVHSEQYFGPGTRLTVT.